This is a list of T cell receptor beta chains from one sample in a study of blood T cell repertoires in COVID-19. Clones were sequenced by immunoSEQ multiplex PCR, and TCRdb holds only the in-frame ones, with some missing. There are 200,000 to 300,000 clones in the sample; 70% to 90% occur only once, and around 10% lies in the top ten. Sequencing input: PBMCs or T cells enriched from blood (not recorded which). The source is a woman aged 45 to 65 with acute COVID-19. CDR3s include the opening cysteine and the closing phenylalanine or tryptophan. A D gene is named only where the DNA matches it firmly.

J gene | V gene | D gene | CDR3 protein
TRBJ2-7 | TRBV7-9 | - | CASSLGHRLMKPSYEQYF
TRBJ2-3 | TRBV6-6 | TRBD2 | CASRTTSGGADTQYF
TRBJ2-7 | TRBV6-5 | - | CASKYDSSYEQYF
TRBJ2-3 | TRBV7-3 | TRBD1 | CASSLQGATDTQYF
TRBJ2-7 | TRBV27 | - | CASSLMQGSEQYF
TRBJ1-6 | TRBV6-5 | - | CASTTGKGSPLHF
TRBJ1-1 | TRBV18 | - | CASSPKRVQGGGTEAFF
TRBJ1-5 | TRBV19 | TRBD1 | CASSILDRGLDQPQHF
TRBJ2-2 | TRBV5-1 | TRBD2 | CASSLVASGGPGELFF
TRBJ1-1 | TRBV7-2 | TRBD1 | CASSILDRGTEAFF
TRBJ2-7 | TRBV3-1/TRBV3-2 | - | CASSQDRAREQYF
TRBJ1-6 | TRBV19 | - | CASTPGDGSPLHF
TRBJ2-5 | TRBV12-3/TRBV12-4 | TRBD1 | CASSTTGEALYF
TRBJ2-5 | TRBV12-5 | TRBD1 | CASAQTGMETQYF
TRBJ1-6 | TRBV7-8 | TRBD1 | CASSLALGTGLPNSPLHF
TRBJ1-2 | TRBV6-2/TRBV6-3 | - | CASSAGRDENYGYTF
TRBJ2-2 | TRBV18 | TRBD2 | CASLPVAGGSTGELFF
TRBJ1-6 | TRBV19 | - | CASHRPGVGSPLHF
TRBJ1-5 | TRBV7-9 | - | CASSPGVGQPQHF
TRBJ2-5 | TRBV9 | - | CASSVDQGMAQYF
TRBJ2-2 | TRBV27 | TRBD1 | CASSLLRTGRTGELFF
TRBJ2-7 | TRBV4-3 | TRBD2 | CASSQDRTSSEQYF
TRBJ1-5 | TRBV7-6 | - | CASSLDRAQPQHF
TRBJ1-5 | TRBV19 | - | CASSNGRGSNQPQHF
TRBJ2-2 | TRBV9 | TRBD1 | CASSLVGTGTGELFF
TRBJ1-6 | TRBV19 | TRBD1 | CASSIVGQGYNSPLHF
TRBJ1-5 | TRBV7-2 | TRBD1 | CASRGTGFGPQHF
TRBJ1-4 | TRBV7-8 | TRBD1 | CASSGTGGFATNEKLFF
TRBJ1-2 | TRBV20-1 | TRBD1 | CSAFLRDSLF
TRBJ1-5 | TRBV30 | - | CAWSVHNDQPQHF
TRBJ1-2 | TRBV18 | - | CASSPLDTANYGYTF
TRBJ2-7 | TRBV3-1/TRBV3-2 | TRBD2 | CASSRTSGGYSYEQYF
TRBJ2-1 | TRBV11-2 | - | CASSLDSNEQFF
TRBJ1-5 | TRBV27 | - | CASSFGRSNQPQHF
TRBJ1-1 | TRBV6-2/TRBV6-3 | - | CASSRRDSVNTEAFF
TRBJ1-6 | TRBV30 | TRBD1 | CAWSVQGLRSPLHF
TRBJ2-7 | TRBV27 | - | CASRDTRYSGQYF
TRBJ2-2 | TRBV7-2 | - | CASSPDSRDTGELFF
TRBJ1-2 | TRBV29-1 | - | CSVVAGDYGYTF
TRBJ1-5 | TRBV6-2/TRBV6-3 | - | CASSPYAQGSNQPQHF
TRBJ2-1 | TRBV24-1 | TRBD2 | CATSDSGLVNEQFF
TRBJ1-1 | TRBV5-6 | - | CASSLSGGAEAFF
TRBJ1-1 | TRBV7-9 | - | CASSLALIRDTEAFF
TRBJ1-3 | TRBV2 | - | CASSGPTTGNTIYF
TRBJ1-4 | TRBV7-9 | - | CASSLRLGTANEKLFF
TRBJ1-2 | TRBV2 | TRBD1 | CASSDDRAAGSGYTF
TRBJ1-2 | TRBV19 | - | CASRGTRNYGYTF
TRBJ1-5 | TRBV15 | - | CATSRTGTSYSNQPQHF
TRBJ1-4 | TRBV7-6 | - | CASSLGAGGVNEKLFF
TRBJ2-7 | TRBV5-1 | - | CASSPLQGDNEQYF
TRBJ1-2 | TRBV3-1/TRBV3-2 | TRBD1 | CASSQRGLDYGYTF
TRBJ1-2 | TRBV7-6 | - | CASSLAPSGEGGYTF
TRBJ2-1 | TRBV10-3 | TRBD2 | CAISESVSGGYEQFF
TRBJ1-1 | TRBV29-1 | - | CSVDLGGGTEAFF
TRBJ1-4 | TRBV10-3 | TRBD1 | CATTGEFGEKLFF
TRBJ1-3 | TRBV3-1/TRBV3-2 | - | CASSLRGSRTESSGNTIYF
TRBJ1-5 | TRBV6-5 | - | CASSYQGSNQPQHF